Given below is one T cell receptor beta chain in context. What it binds is unknown. Noted time point: late sampling 161 to 241 days after vaccination in a few convalescent patients. Indicated treatment: approximately nine-day PBMC culture with coronavirus spike peptide pools or control peptides (ViraFEST assay). TCRs were sequenced by ViraFEST after antigen-specific T cells had been expanded with peptide pools. Alongside roughly 10 IU/ml IL-2 and roughly 9.9 ug/ml peptide pools, PBMCs were cultured at some 2.1 million per well. The data belong to a study of vaccination and CD4 T cells after COVID-19. Whole-study context: Nasal swab PCR identified SARS-CoV-2 in the convalescent patients, of whom about ten were mild and one severe. Six males and four females, two Hispanic, made up the convalescents.

The CDR3 contains 12 residues. Germline assignment: CDR1 DFQATT and CDR2 SNEGSKA (reference sequence). V gave up 7 bases and J gave up 8 bases; unmatched junction bases: 6. The Oncomine TCR Beta short-read assay sequenced DNA from cultured CD4+ T cells. TCRdb re-derived calls from the PCR reads in MiXCR, one entry per CDR3 protein. This repertoire shows about 26,000 distinct CDR3 sequences, 41% found once; its top ten account for roughly 5.6%. The sequenced sample was CD4+ T cells from blood, cultured in vitro, obtained about 7 months after SARS-CoV-2 vaccination. The V and J genes are TRBV20-1 and TRBJ2-1; 9 bases are shared with TRBD1. The TCR was taken from a human donor who had recovered from COVID-19. Here the CDR3 DNA reads TGCAGTGGCCTCACAGGGGGCTATGAGCAGTTCTTC. This codes for CSGLTGGYEQFF.